The 30 T cell receptor beta chains listed next were all sequenced from one sample in a study of CD8 T cells in ankylosing spondylitis. Each CDR3 protein gets one entry after TCRdb re-called the 5' RACE reads with MiXCR. The sample includes 250,000 to 300,000 distinct CDR3 sequences, 18% of them seen just once. The material sequenced was blood, either unsorted or a sorted T cell fraction (not recorded which). Receptors were obtained from a male donor with ankylosing spondylitis or in good health (not recorded which).

Only a few counts were recorded for this clonotype. The rearrangement links TRBV29-1 to TRBJ1-5, with 7 bases aligning to TRBD1. V lost 0 bases and J lost 1; bases outside the gene matches: 15. In germline, CDR1 is SQVTM, CDR2 ANQGSEA. The CDR3 spans 19 residues. The CDR3 DNA is TGCAGCGTTGAAGATACCCCGGGACAGCAGATGTGGAGCAATCAGCCCCAGCATTTT. Translating gives CSVEDTPGQQMWSNQPQHF.

Only a few counts were recorded for this clonotype. CDR3 sequence (DNA): TGTGCCTGGAGTGTAGTAGTTCCCTACGAGCAGTACTTC. Amino acids: CAWSVVVPYEQYF. This chain links TRBV30 with TRBJ2-7; D uncertain. Trimming left V 0 bases short and J 2 bases short, with 8 bases between. CDR3 length: 13 residues. Germline V gene sequence: CDR1 GTSNPN, CDR2 SVGIG (reference sequence).

The V call is TRBV18, the J call TRBJ1-1; tentative D call: TRBD1 (6 bases). Germline lookup yields CDR1 KGHSH and CDR2 LQKENI. The length of the CDR3 is 17 residues. V lost 0 bases and J lost 0, with 14 bases in between. This CDR3 is CASSPPWEDSMNTEAFF. DNA for the CDR3: TGTGCCAGCTCACCACCGTGGGAGGACAGCATGAACACTGAAGCTTTCTTT.

A few counts support this clonotype. The rearrangement uses TRBV6-2 or TRBV6-3 and TRBJ2-1, with no clear D. The germline V gene has CDR1 MNHEY and CDR2 SVGEGT. Trimming removed 5 bases from V and 6 bases from J, with 8 bases in between. The CDR3 spans 12 residues. The CDR3 loop reads CASSLHGNEQFF. The CDR3 DNA is TGTGCCAGCAGTCTGCACGGCAATGAGCAGTTCTTC.

The chain has TRBV20-1 and TRBJ2-1; 9 positions agree with TRBD2. V shed 3 bases and J 0 bases; nucleotides not matched to a gene: 3. Germline V gene sequence: CDR1 DFQATT, CDR2 SNEGSKA (reference sequence). This CDR3 comprises 15 residues. CDR3 protein: CSARGGLASYNEQFF. The CDR3 DNA sequence: TGCAGTGCTAGGGGGGGACTAGCCTCCTACAATGAGCAGTTCTTC.

The table lists this clonotype with a few counts. The V call is TRBV14, the J call TRBJ2-5, with D unclear. The length of the CDR3 is 13 residues. The germline V and J ends were trimmed by 1 base and 3 bases, with 6 bases remaining between them. CDR1 is SGHDN and CDR2 is FVKESK in the germline V gene. The CDR3 here is CASSQVAKETQYF. In DNA form, the CDR3 reads TGTGCCAGCAGCCAAGTGGCTAAAGAGACCCAGTACTTC. Combining the CDR3 with reference TRBV14 and TRBJ2-5 gives the whole variable domain EAGVTQFPSHSVIEKGQTVTLRCDPISGHDNLYWYRRVMGKEIKFLLHFVKESKQDESGMPNNRFLAERTGGTYSTLKVQPAELEDSGVYFCASSQVAKETQYFGPGTRLLVL.

The chain uses TRBV6-2 or TRBV6-3 and TRBJ2-7, with 10 bases matching TRBD2. This CDR3 has 16 amino acids. Trimming took 6 bases from V and 0 from J; bases not matched to a gene: 8. Per germline, CDR1 MNHEY and CDR2 SVGEGT. The CDR3 loop reads CASSNLAGANSYEQYF. Here the CDR3 DNA reads TGTGCCAGCAGCAATCTAGCGGGGGCTAACTCCTACGAGCAGTACTTC.

This clonotype appeared many times. The rearrangement joins TRBV11-2 to TRBJ2-7, with unresolved D. The germline CDR1 and CDR2 sequences are SGHAT and FQNNGV. V gave up 1 base and J gave up 2 bases, with 9 bases separating them. The CDR3 spans 14 residues. Here the CDR3 reads CASSLVGRPYEQYF. In DNA, the CDR3 is TGTGCCAGCAGCTTAGTTGGCAGACCCTACGAGCAGTACTTC.

The chain joins TRBV5-1 to TRBJ2-1; D may match TRBD1 or TRBD2 (6 bases each). The CDR3 totals 14 residues. V was cut by 7 bases and J by 5 bases, with 16 bases left in between. Germline values: CDR1 SGHRS, CDR2 YFSETQ. This CDR3 is CASGLVGGHNEQFF. The DNA of the CDR3 is TGCGCCAGCGGACTGGTGGGGGGCCACAATGAGCAGTTCTTC. Variable domain in full (rest from reference TRBV5-1 and TRBJ2-1): KAGVTQTPRYLIKTRGQQVTLSCSPISGHRSVSWYQQTPGQGLQFLFEYFSETQRNKGNFPGRFSGRQFSNSRSEMNVSTLELGDSALYLCASGLVGGHNEQFFGPGTRLTVL.

This chain links TRBV21-1 with TRBJ2-7. TRBV21-1 is annotated as a pseudogene. There are 14 residues in the CDR3. The CDR3, as DNA: TGTGCCAGCAGCCAACAGCGGGAGGTCTACGAGCAGTACTTC. This codes for CASSQQREVYEQYF.

The chain carries TRBV3-1 and TRBJ2-1; 7 positions match TRBD1. This CDR3 contains 16 residues. The V gene's germline CDR1 is LGHDT and CDR2 YNNKEL (reference sequence). The V and J ends lost 0 bases and 2 bases, in that order; junction bases with no gene match: 4. In nucleotides, the CDR3 is TGTGCCAGCAGCCAAGATCAGGGGGTAACCTACAATGAGCAGTTCTTC. Its translation: CASSQDQGVTYNEQFF.

The chain is built from TRBV27 and TRBJ2-1, with a tentative D call TRBD2 (6 bases). Trimming removed 6 bases at V and 0 bases at J, with 9 bases between. Germline loops: CDR1 MNHEY, CDR2 SMNVEV (reference sequence). This CDR3 has 14 amino acids. The CDR3 sequence is CASRTGLSYNEQFF. CDR3 in DNA: TGTGCCAGCAGAACGGGACTCTCCTACAATGAGCAGTTCTTC.

This clonotype was detected a few times. This chain links TRBV3-1 with TRBJ2-2, with D unresolved. The CDR3 spans 14 residues. CDR1 is LGHDT and CDR2 is YNNKEL in the germline V gene (reference sequence). V gave up 5 bases and J gave up 6 bases, with 13 bases separating them. CDR3 nucleotides: TGTGCCAGCAGCGTCCTTTCACTCTCCGGGGAGCTGTTTTTT. Its protein product is CASSVLSLSGELFF. Complete variable domain (other parts from reference TRBV3-1 and TRBJ2-2): DTAVSQTPKYLVTQMGNDKSIKCEQNLGHDTMYWYKQDSKKFLKIMFSYNNKELIINETVPNRFSPKSPDKAHLNLHINSLELGDSAVYFCASSVLSLSGELFFGEGSRLTVL.

This clonotype was picked up a small number of times. This sequence joins TRBV4-2 and TRBJ2-7; D gene unclear. The CDR3 has 13 residues. Germline V gene lookup returns CDR1 LGHNA and CDR2 YNFKEQ. V lost 3 bases to trimming and J lost 3 bases, with 9 bases between them. The CDR3 sequence is CASSQVTDYEQYF. The CDR3, as DNA: TGTGCCAGCAGCCAGGTCACAGACTACGAGCAGTACTTC.

The J gene is TRBJ2-3, the V gene TRBV5-7, with 8 bases aligning to TRBD1. TRBV5-7 is marked as an open reading frame, function uncertain. CDR3 length: 16 residues. V shed 4 bases and J 6 bases; nucleotides not matched to a gene: 13. The CDR3 sequence is CASSPRWSGGIDTQYF. The CDR3 nucleotides are TGTGCCAGCAGCCCCCGGTGGTCAGGGGGCATCGATACGCAGTATTTT.

The V call is TRBV6-5, the J call TRBJ2-7; 11 nucleotides agree with TRBD2. This CDR3 contains 15 residues. Per germline, CDR1 MNHEY and CDR2 SVGAGI. J lost 3 bases, V lost 4 bases, and 5 bases had no gene match. The CDR3 loop is CASSSGLAGVYEQYF. The CDR3 DNA sequence: TGTGCCAGCAGTTCCGGACTAGCGGGTGTCTACGAGCAGTACTTC.

The J gene is TRBJ2-2, the V gene TRBV20-1; tentatively, D is TRBD2 (5 bases). V lost 0 bases to trimming and J lost 1 base, with 12 bases between them. The CDR3 extends over 16 amino acids. Germline V CDR1 and CDR2: DFQATT, SNEGSKA (reference sequence). The CDR3 DNA sequence: TGCAGTGCTAGAGAGCTAGGAAGCGGGAACACCGGGGAGCTGTTTTTT. Residues: CSARELGSGNTGELFF.

The chain links TRBV7-8 to TRBJ2-5; 7 nucleotides match TRBD1. From germline, CDR1 is SGHVS and CDR2 FQNEAQ. The CDR3 sequence is 17 residues long. Germline trimming cut 4 bases from V and 2 bases from J; bases unmatched to any gene: 13. This CDR3 reads CASSSLDDREWQETQYF. DNA for the CDR3: TGTGCCAGCAGCTCCCTAGACGACAGGGAGTGGCAAGAGACCCAGTACTTC.

This clonotype was observed a handful of times. This chain connects TRBV18 to TRBJ2-1; 12 nucleotides agree with TRBD2. V trimming: 0 bases; J trimming: 3 bases; junction bases outside the gene matches: 6. Germline V CDR1 and CDR2: KGHSH, LQKENI. The CDR3 is 18 amino acids. The CDR3 nucleotides are TGTGCCAGCTCACCACCGACTAGCGGGAGTGGGGTCTACAATGAGCAGTTCTTC. It translates to CASSPPTSGSGVYNEQFF.

This clonotype was seen more than once but under ten times. V is TRBV12-3 or TRBV12-4 and J is TRBJ2-7, with D perhaps given as TRBD1 or TRBD2 (5 bases each). CDR3 size: 15 residues. The V gene lost 4 bases and the J gene lost 6 bases, with 19 bases spanning the gap. The DNA of the CDR3 is TGTGCCAGCAGTTCTTCCGGGACGGGCGTTGGCGAGCAGTACTTC. Translating it yields CASSSSGTGVGEQYF.

This chain uses TRBV28 with TRBJ2-1; 9 bases are a match to TRBD2. The CDR3 extends over 16 amino acids. CDR1 is MDHEN and CDR2 is SYDVKM in the germline V gene. V lost 6 bases to trimming and J lost 7 bases; unmatched junction nucleotides: 13. CDR3: CASSPGMGLASNEQFF. For the CDR3, the DNA is TGTGCCAGCAGCCCTGGGATGGGACTAGCCTCGAATGAGCAGTTCTTC.

This clonotype was counted many times. This chain links TRBV6-1 with TRBJ2-1; no clear D gene. V lost 6 bases and J lost 14, with 20 bases in between. The CDR3 spans 13 residues. CDR1 and CDR2 (germline): MNHNS, SASEGT. CDR3 sequence: CASRTSPAYPEFF. The CDR3 DNA reads TGTGCCAGCAGAACCTCCCCGGCCTATCCCGAGTTCTTC.

The chain carries TRBV7-9 and TRBJ1-3; TRBD1 is a possible D gene (6 bases). Germline V gene data show CDR1 as SEHNR and CDR2 as FQNEAQ (reference sequence). The CDR3 length is 16 residues. V gave up 3 bases and J gave up 0 bases, with 12 bases separating them. The CDR3 region has the DNA TGTGCCAGCAGCTTTCCTCAGGGGTTCTCTGGAAACACCATATATTTT. Translating it yields CASSFPQGFSGNTIYF.

The chain couples TRBV7-6 to TRBJ2-7; D remains ambiguous. Per germline, CDR1 SGHVS and CDR2 FNYEAQ. V gave up 5 bases and J gave up 5 bases, with 7 bases separating them. The CDR3 covers 11 residues. The DNA of the CDR3 is TGTGCCAGCAGCACGAACAACGAGCAGTACTTC. Protein sequence: CASSTNNEQYF.

V usage is TRBV25-1 and J usage is TRBJ2-7, with D uncertain. The CDR3 consists of 11 residues. The V gene lost 2 bases and the J gene lost 3 bases, with 2 bases spanning the gap. Germline-derived CDR1 and CDR2 are MGHDK and SYGVNS. Written as DNA, the CDR3 is TGTGCCAGCAGTGAAGTCTACGAGCAGTACTTC. Translated, it gives CASSEVYEQYF.

A few counts support this clonotype. The CDR3: CASHQPEWSSGRGGDNEQFF. The CDR3 DNA reads as TGTGCCAGCCACCAGCCCGAGTGGTCTAGCGGGAGAGGGGGTGACAATGAGCAGTTCTTC. The J gene is TRBJ2-1, the V gene TRBV11-1, with TRBD2 matching 10 bases. The CDR3 is made up of 20 amino acids. Trimming took 8 bases from V and 5 from J; bases not matched to a gene: 24. Germline V gene lookup returns CDR1 SGHAT and CDR2 FQDESV (reference sequence).

J is TRBJ2-1 and V is TRBV12-3 or TRBV12-4; a weak D match, TRBD2 (5 bases). The ends were cut back, 9 bases at V and 2 bases at J, with 14 bases in the middle. This CDR3 contains 14 residues. For the CDR3, the DNA is TGTGCCAGTGGTGCGAAGGGAGCCTACAATGAGCAGTTCTTC. Translating it yields CASGAKGAYNEQFF.

The rearrangement joins TRBV9 to TRBJ2-7; 9 nucleotides align to TRBD2. This CDR3 has 16 amino acids. V gave up 3 bases and J gave up 0 bases; unmatched junction bases: 7. Germline CDR1 and CDR2: SGDLS and YYNGEE. The CDR3 reads CASSEAPSGTSYEQYF. CDR3 bases: TGTGCCAGCAGCGAGGCCCCTAGCGGGACCTCCTACGAGCAGTACTTC.

Many counts were recorded for this clonotype. The chain carries TRBV5-6 and TRBJ2-1; 7 positions match TRBD2. The V gene end was trimmed by 4 bases and the J gene end by 12 bases; junction bases not matched to a gene: 7. The CDR3 spans 12 residues. Germline V gene data show CDR1 as SGHDT and CDR2 as YYEEEE. The CDR3 reads CASSISGTTQFF. As DNA, the CDR3 is TGTGCCAGCAGCATTTCGGGGACTACGCAGTTCTTC.

Many counts were recorded for this clonotype. DNA for the CDR3: TGTGCCAGCAGTTCCGATTGGGACTTAGCAACCCCTGAGCAGTTCTTC. Translation gives CASSSDWDLATPEQFF. This sequence joins TRBV5-6 and TRBJ2-1, with D perhaps matching TRBD2 (6 bases). The V and J ends lost 5 bases and 9 bases respectively, with 24 bases between them. The CDR3 has 16 residues. CDR1 SGHDT and CDR2 YYEEEE come from the germline V gene.